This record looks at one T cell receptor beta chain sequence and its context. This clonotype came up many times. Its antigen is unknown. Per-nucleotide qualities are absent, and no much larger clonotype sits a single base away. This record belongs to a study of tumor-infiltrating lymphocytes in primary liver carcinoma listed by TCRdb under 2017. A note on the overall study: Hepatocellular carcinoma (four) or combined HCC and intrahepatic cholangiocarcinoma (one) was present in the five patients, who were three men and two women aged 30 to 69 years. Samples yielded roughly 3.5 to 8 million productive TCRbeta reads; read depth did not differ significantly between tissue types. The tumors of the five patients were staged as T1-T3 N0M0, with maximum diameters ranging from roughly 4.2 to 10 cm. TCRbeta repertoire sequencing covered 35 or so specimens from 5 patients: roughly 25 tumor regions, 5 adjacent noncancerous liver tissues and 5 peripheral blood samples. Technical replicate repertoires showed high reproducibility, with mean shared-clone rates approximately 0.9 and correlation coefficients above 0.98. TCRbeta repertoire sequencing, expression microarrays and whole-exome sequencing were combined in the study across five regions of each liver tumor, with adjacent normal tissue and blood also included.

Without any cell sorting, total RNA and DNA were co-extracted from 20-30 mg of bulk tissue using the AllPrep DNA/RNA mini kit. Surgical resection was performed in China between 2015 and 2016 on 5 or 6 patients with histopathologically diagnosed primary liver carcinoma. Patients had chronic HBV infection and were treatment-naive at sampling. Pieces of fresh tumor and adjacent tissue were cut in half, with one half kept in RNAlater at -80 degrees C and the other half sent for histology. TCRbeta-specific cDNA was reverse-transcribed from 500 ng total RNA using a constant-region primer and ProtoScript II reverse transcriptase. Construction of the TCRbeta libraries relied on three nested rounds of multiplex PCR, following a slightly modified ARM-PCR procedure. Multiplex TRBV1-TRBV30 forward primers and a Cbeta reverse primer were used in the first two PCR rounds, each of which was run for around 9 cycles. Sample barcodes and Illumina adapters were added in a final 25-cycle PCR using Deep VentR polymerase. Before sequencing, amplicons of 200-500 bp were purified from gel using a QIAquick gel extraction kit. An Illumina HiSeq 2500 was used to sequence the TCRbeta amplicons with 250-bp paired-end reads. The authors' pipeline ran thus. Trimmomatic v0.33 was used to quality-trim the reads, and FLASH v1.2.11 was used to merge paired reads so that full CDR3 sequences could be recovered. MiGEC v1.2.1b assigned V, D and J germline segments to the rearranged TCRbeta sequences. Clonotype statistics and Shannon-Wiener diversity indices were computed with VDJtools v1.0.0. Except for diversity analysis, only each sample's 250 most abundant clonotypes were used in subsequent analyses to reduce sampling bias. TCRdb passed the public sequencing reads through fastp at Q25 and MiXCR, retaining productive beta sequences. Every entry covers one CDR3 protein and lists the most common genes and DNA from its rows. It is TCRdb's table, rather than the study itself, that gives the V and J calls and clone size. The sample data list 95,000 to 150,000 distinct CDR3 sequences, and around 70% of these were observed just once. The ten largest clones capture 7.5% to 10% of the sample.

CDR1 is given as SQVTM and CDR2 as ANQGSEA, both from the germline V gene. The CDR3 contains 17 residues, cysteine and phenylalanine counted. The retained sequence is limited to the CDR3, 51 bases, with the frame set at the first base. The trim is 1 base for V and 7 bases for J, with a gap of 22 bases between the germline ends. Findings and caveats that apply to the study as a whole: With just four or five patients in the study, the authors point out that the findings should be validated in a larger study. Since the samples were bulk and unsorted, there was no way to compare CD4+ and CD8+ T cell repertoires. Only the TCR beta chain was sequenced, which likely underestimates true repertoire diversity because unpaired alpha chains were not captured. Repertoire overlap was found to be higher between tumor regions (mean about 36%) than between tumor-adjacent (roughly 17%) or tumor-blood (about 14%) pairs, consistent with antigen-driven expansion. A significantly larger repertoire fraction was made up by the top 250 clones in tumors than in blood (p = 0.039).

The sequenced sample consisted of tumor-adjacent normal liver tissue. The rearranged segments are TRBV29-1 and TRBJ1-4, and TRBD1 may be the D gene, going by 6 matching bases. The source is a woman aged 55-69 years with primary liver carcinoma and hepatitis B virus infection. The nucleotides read TGCAGCGTTGAAGTTGCTGGGGGCAGGGAAGGAGGTGAAAAACTGTTTTTT. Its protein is CSVEVAGGREGGEKLFF.